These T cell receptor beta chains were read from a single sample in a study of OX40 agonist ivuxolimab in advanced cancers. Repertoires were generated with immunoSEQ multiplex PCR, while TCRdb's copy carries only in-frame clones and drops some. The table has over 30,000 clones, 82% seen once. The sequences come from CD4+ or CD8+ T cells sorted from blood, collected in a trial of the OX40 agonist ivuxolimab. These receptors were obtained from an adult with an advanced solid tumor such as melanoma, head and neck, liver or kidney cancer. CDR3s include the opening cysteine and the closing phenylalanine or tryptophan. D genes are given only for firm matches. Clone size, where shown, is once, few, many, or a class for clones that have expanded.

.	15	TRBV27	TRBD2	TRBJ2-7	TGTGCCAGCAGCCCCCTAGCGGGGAGCTCCTACGAGCAGTACTTC	CASSPLAGSSYEQYF
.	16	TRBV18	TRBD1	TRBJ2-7	TGTGCCAGCTCACCAACCAGTCAGGGGGCGCTGGGGGAGCAGTACTTC	CASSPTSQGALGEQYF
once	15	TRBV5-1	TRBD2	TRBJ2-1	TGCGCCAGCAGCTACGCGGGGGGGCCCTACAATGAGCAGTTCTTC	CASSYAGGPYNEQFF
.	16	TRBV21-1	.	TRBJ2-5	TGTGCCAGCAGCAATCTCCGGGGGGAAAGTGAGGAGACCCAGTACTTC	CASSNLRGESEETQYF
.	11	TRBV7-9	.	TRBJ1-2	TGTGCCAGCAGCTTAGCGCGGGACTACACCTTC	CASSLARDYTF
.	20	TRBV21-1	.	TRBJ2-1	TGTGCCAGCAGCTCCGGGACTAGCGGGGGGGTTCCTTGGTGGCTCAATGAGCAGTTCTTC	CASSSGTSGGVPWWLNEQFF
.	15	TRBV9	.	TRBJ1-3	TGTGCCAGCAGCTCCAGGTCAGGGGCTGGAAACACCATATATTTT	CASSSRSGAGNTIYF
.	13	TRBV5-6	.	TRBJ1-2	TGTGCCAGCACTCGTGACAGGAACTATGGCTACACCTTC	CASTRDRNYGYTF
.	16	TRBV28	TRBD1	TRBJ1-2	TGTGCCAGCATCATGGGGATGGCAGGGGGCGCCTATGGCTACACCTTC	CASIMGMAGGAYGYTF
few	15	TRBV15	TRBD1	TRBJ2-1	TGTGCCACCAGCAGAGGGACAGGGGGTTACAATGAGCAGTTCTTC	CATSRGTGGYNEQFF
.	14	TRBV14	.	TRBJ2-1	TGTGCCAGCAGCTATCGGGACGCCTACAATGAGCAGTTCTTC	CASSYRDAYNEQFF
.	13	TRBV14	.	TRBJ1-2	TGTGCCAGCAGCCGACAGGTAGCGAGAGGCTACACCTTC	CASSRQVARGYTF
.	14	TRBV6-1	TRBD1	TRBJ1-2	TGTGCCAGCAGTCAGGTAGACAGGGGAGGCGGCTACACCTTC	CASSQVDRGGGYTF
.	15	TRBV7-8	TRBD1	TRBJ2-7	TGTGCCAGCAGCTTAGTAGGGACAGGAACCTACGAGCAGTACTTC	CASSLVGTGTYEQYF
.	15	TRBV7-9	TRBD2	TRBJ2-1	TGTGCCAGCAGCCTAACTAGCGGGGGGGCAAATGAGCAGTTCTTC	CASSLTSGGANEQFF
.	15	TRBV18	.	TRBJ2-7	TGTGCCAGCTCACCGGGGGCGGATAGCTCCTACGAGCAGTACTTC	CASSPGADSSYEQYF
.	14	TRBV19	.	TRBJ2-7	TGTGCCAGTAGAGGACAGGCGGGAGGCTACGAGCAGTACTTC	CASRGQAGGYEQYF
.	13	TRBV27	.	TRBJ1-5	TGTGCCAGCAGGGGACCAGGGCGGCAGCCCCAGCATTTT	CASRGPGRQPQHF
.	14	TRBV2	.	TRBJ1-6	TGTGCCAGCACCCGGACCGATTATAATTCACCCCTCCACTTT	CASTRTDYNSPLHF
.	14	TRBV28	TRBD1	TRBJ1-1	TGTGCCAGCAAAAAACAGGGGGAGGGCACTGAAGCTTTCTTT	CASKKQGEGTEAFF
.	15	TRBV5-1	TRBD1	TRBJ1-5	TGCGCCAGCAGCCCCGGGACAGGGGGTTCTCAGCCCCAGCATTTC	CASSPGTGGSQPQHF
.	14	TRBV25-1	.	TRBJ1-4	TGTGCCAGCAGCTCGGGGCCAAGTTCAGGAAAACTGTTTTTT	CASSSGPSSGKLFF
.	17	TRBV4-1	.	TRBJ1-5	TGCGCCAGCAGCCAACATTGGACGAAATTTAGCAATCAGCCCCAGCATTTT	CASSQHWTKFSNQPQHF
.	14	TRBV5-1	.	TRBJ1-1	TGCGCCAGCAGCTTTTCGGGATTGAACACTGAAGCTTTCTTT	CASSFSGLNTEAFF
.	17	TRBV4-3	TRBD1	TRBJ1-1	TGCGCCAGCAGCCCCGGACAGGGGGCGCCCCGGGGAACTGAAGCTTTCTTT	CASSPGQGAPRGTEAFF
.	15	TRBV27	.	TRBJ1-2	TGTGCCAGCAGTTTATCTCCAGGACCCCCCTATGGCTACACCTTC	CASSLSPGPPYGYTF
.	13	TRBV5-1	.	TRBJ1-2	TGCGCCAGCAGCTTGGGCGGAAACTATGGCTACACCTTC	CASSLGGNYGYTF
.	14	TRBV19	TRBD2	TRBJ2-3	TGTGCCAGTAGTATGGGACTAGCAGCAGATACGCAGTATTTT	CASSMGLAADTQYF
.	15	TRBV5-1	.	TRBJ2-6	TGCGCCAGCAGTTCGCAGGGTCCTGGGGCCAACGTCCTGACTTTC	CASSSQGPGANVLTF
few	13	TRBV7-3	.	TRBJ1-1	TGTGCCAGCAGCAAAACGGGGGGCACTGAAGCTTTCTTT	CASSKTGGTEAFF
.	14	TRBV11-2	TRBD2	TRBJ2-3	TGTGCCAGCGAGCGGGGGGGCCGCACAGATACGCAGTATTTT	CASERGGRTDTQYF
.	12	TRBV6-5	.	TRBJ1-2	TGTGCCAGCCGGGGGGCCAACTATGGCTACACCTTC	CASRGANYGYTF
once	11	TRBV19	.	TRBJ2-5	TGTGCCAGTAGTATGGAGGAGACCCAGTACTTC	CASSMEETQYF
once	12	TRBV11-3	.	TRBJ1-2	TGTGCCAGCAGCTTAGCGGGGAACGGCTACACCTTC	CASSLAGNGYTF
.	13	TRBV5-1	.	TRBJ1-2	TGCGCCAGCAGGCACGGCACTAACTATGGCTACACCTTC	CASRHGTNYGYTF
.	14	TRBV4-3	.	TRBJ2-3	TGCGCCAGCAGCCAAGATCTAGGTCTTCCCACGCAGTATTTT	CASSQDLGLPTQYF
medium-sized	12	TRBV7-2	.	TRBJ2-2	TGTGCCAGCAGTCTGTCTGCGGTGGAGCTGTTTTTT	CASSLSAVELFF
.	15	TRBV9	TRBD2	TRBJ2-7	TGTGCCAGCAGCGTCGGAAGCAGCGGGGCCTACGAGCAGTACTTC	CASSVGSSGAYEQYF
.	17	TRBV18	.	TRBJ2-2	TGTGCCAGCTCACCACCGGTGGGTAGGCAGAACACCGGGGAGCTGTTTTTT	CASSPPVGRQNTGELFF
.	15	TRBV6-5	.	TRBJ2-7	TGTGCCAGCAGTTACTCTAGCGGCCTCTCCTACGAGCAGTACTTC	CASSYSSGLSYEQYF
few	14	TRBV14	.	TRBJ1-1	TGTGCCAGCAGCACACGTGGGGGGAACACTGAAGCTTTCTTT	CASSTRGGNTEAFF
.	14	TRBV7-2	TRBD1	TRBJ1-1	TGTGCCAGCAGCTCCTACAGGGGGAACACTGAAGCTTTCTTT	CASSSYRGNTEAFF
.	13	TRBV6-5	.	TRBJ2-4	TGTGCCAGCAGTCAGGGACCTCCAAACATTCAGTACTTC	CASSQGPPNIQYF
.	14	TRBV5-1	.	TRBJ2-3	TGCGCCAGCAGCTTTCAGACTAGCACAGATACGCAGTATTTT	CASSFQTSTDTQYF
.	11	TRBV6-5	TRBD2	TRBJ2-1	TGTGCCAGCAGCGACGTTGGGGGGGAGTTCTTC	CASSDVGGEFF
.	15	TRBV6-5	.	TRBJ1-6	TGTGCCAGCAGCCCAGGGAGGGTCTCTAATTCACCCCTCCACTTT	CASSPGRVSNSPLHF
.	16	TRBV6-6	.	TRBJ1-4	TGTGCCAGCAGTACCACGGGGAGGGCAACTAATGAAAAACTGTTTTTT	CASSTTGRATNEKLFF
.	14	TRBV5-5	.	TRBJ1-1	TGTGCCAGCAGCTCACAGGTTCTCAACACTGAAGCTTTCTTT	CASSSQVLNTEAFF
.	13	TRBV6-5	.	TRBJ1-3	TGTGCCAGCATCCAAGGCTCTGGAAACACCATATATTTT	CASIQGSGNTIYF
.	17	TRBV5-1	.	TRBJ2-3	TGCGCCAGCACCACAGTGTTCTCGCTATCTAGCACAGATACGCAGTATTTT	CASTTVFSLSSTDTQYF
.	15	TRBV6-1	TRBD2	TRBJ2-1	TGTGCCAGCAGTGGACTAGCGGGGGGGCCCTATGAGCAGTTCTTC	CASSGLAGGPYEQFF
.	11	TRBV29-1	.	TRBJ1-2	TGCAGCGTTGCCGTCGGCTATGGCTACACCTTC	CSVAVGYGYTF
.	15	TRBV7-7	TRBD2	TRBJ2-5	TGTGCTAGCAGCATTGGGACTAGCGGGGAAGAGACCCAGTACTTC	CASSIGTSGEETQYF
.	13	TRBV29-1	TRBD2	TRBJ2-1	TGCAGCGTACTAGCGGGGGGGGACGGCGCGCAGTTCTTC	CSVLAGGDGAQFF
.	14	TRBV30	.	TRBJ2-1	TGTGCCTGGAGTGAGGCGGGGATGGGAGTTGGGGAGTTCTTC	CAWSEAGMGVGEFF
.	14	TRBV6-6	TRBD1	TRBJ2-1	TGTGCCAGCCTAGGGACAGGGTACGGCAATGAGCAGTTCTTC	CASLGTGYGNEQFF
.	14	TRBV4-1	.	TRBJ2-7	TGCGCCAGCAGCCCGACCCCTGCCGCAGAAGAGCAGTACTTC	CASSPTPAAEEQYF
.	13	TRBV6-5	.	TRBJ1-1	TGTGCCAGCACCAACGGGGTGAACACTGAAGCTTTCTTT	CASTNGVNTEAFF
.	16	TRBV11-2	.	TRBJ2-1	TGTGCCAGCAGCCACTCAGGAGCCCGCGTCTACAATGAGCAGTTCTTC	CASSHSGARVYNEQFF